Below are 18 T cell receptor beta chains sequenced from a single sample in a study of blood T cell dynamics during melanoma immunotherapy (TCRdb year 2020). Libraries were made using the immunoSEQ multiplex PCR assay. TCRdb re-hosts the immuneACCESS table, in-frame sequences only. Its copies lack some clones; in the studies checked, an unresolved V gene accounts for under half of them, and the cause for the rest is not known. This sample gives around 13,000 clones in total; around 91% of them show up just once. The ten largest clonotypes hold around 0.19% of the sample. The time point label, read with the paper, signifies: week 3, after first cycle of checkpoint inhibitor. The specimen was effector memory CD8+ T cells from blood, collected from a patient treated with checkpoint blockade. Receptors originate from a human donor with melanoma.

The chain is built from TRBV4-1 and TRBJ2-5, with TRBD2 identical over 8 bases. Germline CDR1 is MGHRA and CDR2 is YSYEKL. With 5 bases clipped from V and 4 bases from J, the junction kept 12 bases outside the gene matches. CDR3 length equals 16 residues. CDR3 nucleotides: TGCGCCAGCAGCTTAGCGGGGCCTCTACCAAGAGAGACCCAGTACTTC. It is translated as CASSLAGPLPRETQYF.

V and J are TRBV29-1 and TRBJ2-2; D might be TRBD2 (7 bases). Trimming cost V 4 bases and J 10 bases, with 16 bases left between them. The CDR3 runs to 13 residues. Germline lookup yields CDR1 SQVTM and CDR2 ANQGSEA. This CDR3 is CSVGGGAGPELFF. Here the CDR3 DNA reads TGCAGCGTTGGAGGGGGGGCAGGGCCGGAGCTGTTTTTT.

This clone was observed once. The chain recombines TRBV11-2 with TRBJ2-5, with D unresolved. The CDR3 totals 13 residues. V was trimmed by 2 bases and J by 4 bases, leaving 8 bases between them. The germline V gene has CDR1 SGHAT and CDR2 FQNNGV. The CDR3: CASSLWSGETQYF. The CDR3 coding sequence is TGTGCCAGCAGCTTATGGTCAGGAGAGACCCAGTACTTC.

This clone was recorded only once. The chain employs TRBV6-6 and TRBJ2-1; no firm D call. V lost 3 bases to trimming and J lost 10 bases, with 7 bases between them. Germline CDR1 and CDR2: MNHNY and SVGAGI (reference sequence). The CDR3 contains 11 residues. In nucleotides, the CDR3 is TGTGCCAGCAGTTATTCCGTGGAGCAGTTCTTC. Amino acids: CASSYSVEQFF.

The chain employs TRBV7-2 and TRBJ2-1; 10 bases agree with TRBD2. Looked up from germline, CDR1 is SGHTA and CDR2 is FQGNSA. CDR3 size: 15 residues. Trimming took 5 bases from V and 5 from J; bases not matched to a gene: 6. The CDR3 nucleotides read TGTGCCAGCAGCCTTTTAGCGGGAGGCAACAATGAGCAGTTCTTC. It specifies CASSLLAGGNNEQFF.

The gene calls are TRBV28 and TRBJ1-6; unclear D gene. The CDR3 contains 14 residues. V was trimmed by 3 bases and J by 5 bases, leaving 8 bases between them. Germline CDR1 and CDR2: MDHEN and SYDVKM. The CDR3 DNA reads TGTGCCAGCAGTTTCTATGTCAATAATTCACCCCTCCACTTT. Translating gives CASSFYVNNSPLHF.

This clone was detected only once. The CDR3 is CASGGQDSYEQYF. DNA for the CDR3: TGTGCCAGCGGGGGGCAGGACTCCTACGAGCAGTACTTC. The rearrangement links TRBV9 to TRBJ2-7, with D possibly being TRBD1 or TRBD2 (6 bases each). The CDR3 consists of 13 residues. CDR1 is SGDLS and CDR2 is YYNGEE in the germline V gene. Trimming took off 7 bases at V and 0 bases at J, with 11 bases between the two ends.

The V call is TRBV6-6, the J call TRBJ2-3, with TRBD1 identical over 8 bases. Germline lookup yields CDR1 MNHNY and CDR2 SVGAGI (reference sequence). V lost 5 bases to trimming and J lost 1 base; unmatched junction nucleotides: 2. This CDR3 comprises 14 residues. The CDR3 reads CASSTTGGTDTQYF. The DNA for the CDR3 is TGTGCCAGCAGTACGACAGGGGGCACAGATACGCAGTATTTT.

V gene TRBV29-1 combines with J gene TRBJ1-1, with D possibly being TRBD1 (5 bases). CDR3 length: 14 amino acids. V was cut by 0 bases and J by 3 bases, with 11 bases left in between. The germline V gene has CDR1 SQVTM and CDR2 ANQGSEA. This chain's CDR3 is CSVEDSSGDTEAFF. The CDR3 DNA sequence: TGCAGCGTTGAAGATAGCTCGGGGGACACTGAAGCTTTCTTT.

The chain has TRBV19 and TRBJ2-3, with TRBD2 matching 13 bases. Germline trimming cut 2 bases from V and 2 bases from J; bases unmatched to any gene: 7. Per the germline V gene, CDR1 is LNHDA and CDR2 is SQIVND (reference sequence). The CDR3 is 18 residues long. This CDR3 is CASSISGLAGVNTDTQYF. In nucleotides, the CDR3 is TGTGCCAGTAGTATATCCGGACTAGCGGGAGTGAACACAGATACGCAGTATTTT.

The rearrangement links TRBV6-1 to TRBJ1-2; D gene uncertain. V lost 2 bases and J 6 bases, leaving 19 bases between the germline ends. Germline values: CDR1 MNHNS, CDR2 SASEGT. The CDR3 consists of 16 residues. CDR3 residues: CASSESPSGNGDGYTF. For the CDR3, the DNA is TGTGCCAGCAGTGAAAGTCCCTCCGGGAACGGGGATGGCTACACCTTC.

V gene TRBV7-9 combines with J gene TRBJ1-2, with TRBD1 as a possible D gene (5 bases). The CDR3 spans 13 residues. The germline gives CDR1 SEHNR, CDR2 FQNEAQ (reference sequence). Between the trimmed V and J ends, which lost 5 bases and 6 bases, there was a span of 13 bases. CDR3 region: CASSLPRGDGYTF. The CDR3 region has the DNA TGTGCCAGCAGCCTCCCGAGAGGGGATGGCTACACCTTC. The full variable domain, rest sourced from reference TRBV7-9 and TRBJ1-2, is DTGVSQNPRHKITKRGQNVTFRCDPISEHNRLYWYRQTLGQGPEFLTYFQNEAQLEKSRLLSDRFSAERPKGSFSTLEIQRTEQGDSAMYLCASSLPRGDGYTFGSGTRLTVV.

The CDR3, as DNA: TGTGCCAGTAGTATAGGTCCGGGACTAGCGGCCTACAATGAGCAGTTCTTC. Protein product: CASSIGPGLAAYNEQFF. V is TRBV19 and J is TRBJ2-1, with 11 bases fitting TRBD2. This CDR3 has 17 amino acids. The germline V gene encodes CDR1 LNHDA and CDR2 SQIVND (reference sequence). Trimming took 1 base from V and 2 from J; bases not matched to a gene: 4.

DNA for the CDR3: TGTGCCAGCAGTTCAGGACAGAAGTGGACCCAGTACTTC. Its translation: CASSSGQKWTQYF. This chain uses TRBV28 with TRBJ2-5; a possible D gene is TRBD1 (6 bases). The V end lost 4 bases, the J end lost 7 bases, and 13 bases lay between the germline ends. Germline lookup yields CDR1 MDHEN and CDR2 SYDVKM. This CDR3 is built from 13 residues. Drawing the rest from reference TRBV28 and TRBJ2-5, the complete variable domain is DVKVTQSSRYLVKRTGEKVFLECVQDMDHENMFWYRQDPGLGLRLIYFSYDVKMKEKGDIPEGYSVSREKKERFSLILESASTNQTSMYLCASSSGQKWTQYFGPGTRLLVL.

The CDR3 nucleotides read TGTGCCAGCAGTTTAGGGCGGAACTACGAGCAGTACTTC. Translation gives CASSLGRNYEQYF. The chain uses TRBV27 and TRBJ2-7, with D unclear. CDR1 MNHEY and CDR2 SMNVEV come from the germline V gene (reference sequence). CDR3 length equals 13 residues. The V end lost 2 bases, the J end lost 3 bases, and 8 bases lay between the germline ends.

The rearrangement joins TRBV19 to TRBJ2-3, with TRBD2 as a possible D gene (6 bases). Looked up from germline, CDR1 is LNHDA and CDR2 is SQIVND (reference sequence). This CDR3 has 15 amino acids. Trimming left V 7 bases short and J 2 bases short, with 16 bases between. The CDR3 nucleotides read TGTGCCAGTAACGAGGGACTCTCCGTCACAGATACGCAGTATTTT. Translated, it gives CASNEGLSVTDTQYF.

The CDR3 protein is CASTTTSNEQFF. Written as DNA, the CDR3 is TGTGCCAGCACCACTACTAGTAATGAGCAGTTCTTC. The V call is TRBV2, the J call TRBJ2-1, with D possibly being TRBD2 (5 bases). Germline V gives CDR1 SNHLY, CDR2 FYNNEI. Trimming stripped 7 bases from V and 7 bases from J, with 11 bases between. The CDR3 has 12 amino acids.

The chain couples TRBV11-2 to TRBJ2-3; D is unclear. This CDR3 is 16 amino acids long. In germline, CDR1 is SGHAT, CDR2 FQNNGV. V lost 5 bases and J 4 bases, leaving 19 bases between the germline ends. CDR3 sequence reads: CASSPRPARLPDTQYF. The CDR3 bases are TGTGCCAGCAGCCCGAGACCCGCTCGCCTACCAGATACGCAGTATTTT.